These 24 T cell receptor beta chains originate from one sample sequenced in a study of blood T cell repertoires in COVID-19. Here immunoSEQ multiplex PCR was the method, and the copy in TCRdb shows in-frame clones only, minus some. The sample has about 110,000 clones; roughly 84% are singletons. Sequencing was carried out using peripheral blood. These receptor sequences come from a human donor in a cohort sampled during active COVID-19.

The rearrangement links TRBV7-2 to TRBJ1-2; 9 bases are shared with TRBD1. The CDR3 runs to 15 residues. From germline, CDR1 is SGHTA and CDR2 FQGNSA. The trim removed 1 base at V and 5 bases at J, leaving 5 bases unmatched. The chain's CDR3 is CASSLGDRVGYGYTF. The CDR3 nucleotides read TGTGCCAGCAGCTTAGGGGACAGGGTGGGGTATGGCTACACCTTC.

The CDR3 region has the DNA TGTGCCAGCAGCTTAGCGGAGGGCGGTGCGGGGACCCAGTACTTC. This encodes CASSLAEGGAGTQYF. This sequence joins TRBV11-2 and TRBJ2-5; tentative D call: TRBD2 (6 bases). CDR1 is SGHAT, CDR2 FQNNGV, per germline. V lost 1 base to trimming and J lost 7 bases, with 16 bases between them. The CDR3 covers 15 residues. Together with reference TRBV11-2 and TRBJ2-5, the CDR3 gives the full variable domain: EAGVAQSPRYKIIEKRQSVAFWCNPISGHATLYWYQQILGQGPKLLIQFQNNGVVDDSQLPKDRFSAERLKGVDSTLKIQPAKLEDSAVYLCASSLAEGGAGTQYFGPGTRLLVL.

The J gene is TRBJ2-5, the V gene TRBV27, with TRBD1 as a possible D gene (5 bases). CDR1 MNHEY and CDR2 SMNVEV come from the germline V gene (reference sequence). The CDR3 runs 13 residues. Trimming pared 4 bases from V and 1 base from J, leaving 7 bases between. CDR3 amino acids: CASSSTVQETQYF. Written as DNA, the CDR3 is TGTGCCAGCAGTTCGACAGTCCAAGAGACCCAGTACTTC.

The rearrangement uses TRBV6-2 or TRBV6-3 and TRBJ2-2; 7 bases map to TRBD2. There are 13 residues in the CDR3. In germline, CDR1 is MNHEY, CDR2 SVGEGT. V lost 4 bases to trimming and J lost 6 bases; unmatched junction nucleotides: 2. CDR3 coding DNA: TGTGCCAGCAGTTGGACTAGACCCGGGGAGCTGTTTTTT. Translating it yields CASSWTRPGELFF.

V usage is TRBV19 and J usage is TRBJ2-1, with D possibly matching TRBD2 (7 bases). Germline-derived CDR1 and CDR2 are LNHDA and SQIVND (reference sequence). V shed 0 bases and J shed 4 bases, with 10 bases lying between them. CDR3 length: 15 amino acids. This CDR3 reads CASSIDRGGYNEQFF. CDR3 bases: TGTGCCAGTAGTATAGATAGGGGGGGATACAATGAGCAGTTCTTC.

V usage is TRBV5-8 and J usage is TRBJ1-2; no clear D gene. The CDR3 sequence is 13 residues long. The germline V gene has CDR1 SGHTS and CDR2 YDEGEE. V dropped 1 base and J dropped 4 bases, with 8 bases sitting between them. The CDR3 nucleotides read TGTGCCAGCAGCTTGTACTCCTTCTATGGCTACACCTTC. It translates to CASSLYSFYGYTF.

The chain is built from TRBV7-9 and TRBJ2-3, with TRBD2 identical over 13 bases. Germline V lookup: CDR1 SEHNR, CDR2 FQNEAQ (reference sequence). There are 17 residues in the CDR3. With 0 bases clipped from V and 6 bases from J, the junction kept 6 bases outside the gene matches. The CDR3, as DNA: TGTGCCAGCAGCTTAGCGGGGACTAGCGGGACTGCTGATACGCAGTATTTT. It translates to CASSLAGTSGTADTQYF.

This chain uses TRBV12-3 or TRBV12-4 with TRBJ2-7; 7 bases fit TRBD1. The CDR3 is 13 amino acids. J was trimmed by 5 bases and V by 5 bases; bases with no gene match: 6. CDR3 loop: CASSPRQGHEQYV. The CDR3 DNA sequence: TGTGCCAGCAGTCCTCGACAGGGCCACGAGCAGTACGTC.

CDR3 bases: TGTGCCAGCTCACCCATCGGGACTAGCGGGAGTAACGGCCCAGATACGCAGTATTTT. Translation gives CASSPIGTSGSNGPDTQYF. J is TRBJ2-3 and V is TRBV18; 14 nucleotides line up with TRBD2. V shed 3 bases, J shed 4 bases, and the junction held 12 bases outside the gene matches. The CDR3 is made up of 19 amino acids. The germline V gene encodes CDR1 KGHSH and CDR2 LQKENI.

The chain carries TRBV12-3 or TRBV12-4 and TRBJ2-3, with D perhaps TRBD2 (5 bases). The CDR3 covers 13 residues. V was trimmed by 6 bases and J by 1 base, leaving 8 bases between them. The CDR3, as DNA: TGTGCCAGCAGGTTTAGCGGCACAGATACGCAGTATTTT. It translates to CASRFSGTDTQYF.

This clone was seen many times. V is TRBV6-5 and J is TRBJ1-1, with 7 bases that match TRBD1. The V gene's germline CDR1 is MNHEY and CDR2 SVGAGI. Trimming at V came to 7 bases and at J to 0 bases, leaving 8 bases not matched to a gene. CDR3 size: 15 residues. For the CDR3, the DNA is TGTGCCAGCAACTCCGGACAGGCCATGAACACTGAAGCTTTCTTT. This translates into CASNSGQAMNTEAFF.

V is TRBV4-1 and J is TRBJ2-3; 7 bases match TRBD2. The ends lost 1 base at V and 3 bases at J; junction bases unmatched: 10. The germline V gene has CDR1 MGHRA and CDR2 YSYEKL. The CDR3 is 17 residues long. The CDR3 nucleotides are TGCGCCAGCAGCCAAGTTGGTCCAGCGGGGACTACAGATACGCAGTATTTT. Translation gives CASSQVGPAGTTDTQYF.

The chain has TRBV2 and TRBJ1-2, with D perhaps matching TRBD1 (5 bases). Germline values: CDR1 SNHLY, CDR2 FYNNEI. The CDR3 totals 12 residues. V was shortened by 2 bases and J by 5 bases, with 6 bases between the two germline ends. The CDR3 DNA reads TGTGCCAGCAGTGAACAGGGATATGGCTACACCTTC. This sequence encodes CASSEQGYGYTF.

This chain uses TRBV12-3 or TRBV12-4 with TRBJ2-2; tentative D call: TRBD1 (6 bases). Trimming cost V 6 bases and J 6 bases, with 11 bases left between them. The CDR3 spans 13 residues. CDR3 sequence reads: CASRTTGPGELFF. In DNA, the CDR3 is TGTGCCAGCAGAACCACAGGGCCCGGGGAGCTGTTTTTT.

The chain is built from TRBV10-3 and TRBJ2-1, with 9 bases fitting TRBD1. The CDR3 loop spans 14 amino acids. Looked up from germline, CDR1 is ENHRY and CDR2 is SYGVKD. The V gene end was trimmed by 7 bases and the J gene end by 2 bases; junction bases not matched to a gene: 3. Written as DNA, the CDR3 is TGTGCCATCAACAGGGGGCTCCCCTACAATGAGCAGTTCTTC. It translates to CAINRGLPYNEQFF.

The V gene is TRBV28, the J gene TRBJ1-2, with TRBD1 matching 9 bases. This CDR3 comprises 16 residues. After removal of 7 bases from V and 0 bases from J, the junction contained 9 bases not matched to a gene. Germline CDR1 is MDHEN and CDR2 is SYDVKM. As DNA, the CDR3 is TGTGCCAGCACCGCCGGACAGGGGATCACTAACTATGGCTACACCTTC. Its translation is CASTAGQGITNYGYTF.

The chain employs TRBV3-1 (or the pseudogene TRBV3-2) and TRBJ2-3; 9 bases map to TRBD1. The CDR3 has 15 amino acids. Germline CDR1 and CDR2: LGHDT and YNNKEL (reference sequence). J lost 3 bases, V lost 4 bases, and 5 bases had no gene match. The DNA of the CDR3 is TGTGCCAGCAGCCCGGACAGGGGTCCTACAGATACGCAGTATTTT. The encoded protein is CASSPDRGPTDTQYF.

The chain employs TRBV7-3 and TRBJ2-3; TRBD2 aligns across 15 bases. CDR1 and CDR2 from the germline V gene are SGHTA and FQGTGA. The CDR3 has 18 residues. Trimming at V came to 0 bases and at J to 3 bases, leaving 4 bases not matched to a gene. The CDR3 DNA sequence: TGTGCCAGCAGCTTAACGGGACTAGCGGGAGGTGGAACAGATACGCAGTATTTT. Translated: CASSLTGLAGGGTDTQYF.

The J gene is TRBJ2-3, the V gene TRBV7-2, with D perhaps TRBD1 (6 bases). The V gene lost 6 bases and the J gene lost 3 bases, with 22 bases spanning the gap. The CDR3 length is 17 residues. CDR1 and CDR2 from the germline V gene are SGHTA and FQGNSA. The chain's CDR3 is CASSPRTWQGITDTQYF. DNA of the CDR3: TGTGCCAGCAGTCCCCGGACCTGGCAGGGGATAACAGATACGCAGTATTTT.

The chain employs TRBV28 and TRBJ2-1, with 10 bases fitting TRBD1. In germline, CDR1 is MDHEN, CDR2 SYDVKM. J gave up 0 bases and V 6 bases, and 14 bases lay outside the gene matches. The CDR3 is 19 residues long. This CDR3 reads CASSETGQGVGGSYNEQFF. DNA for the CDR3: TGTGCCAGCAGCGAAACTGGACAGGGGGTTGGGGGCTCCTACAATGAGCAGTTCTTC.

The chain uses TRBV6-5 and TRBJ1-2; 7 nucleotides line up with TRBD1. After removal of 10 bases from V and 4 bases from J, the junction contained 15 bases not matched to a gene. This CDR3 is 15 amino acids long. Germline loops: CDR1 MNHEY, CDR2 SVGAGI. CDR3 amino acids: CATIPVGQEGYGYTF. The CDR3 DNA is TGTGCCACTATCCCCGTTGGACAGGAGGGCTATGGCTACACCTTC.

The chain uses TRBV19 and TRBJ2-6; 7 bases line up with TRBD2. This CDR3 has 17 amino acids. The trim removed 3 bases at V and 1 base at J, leaving 6 bases unmatched. Germline V gene data show CDR1 as LNHDA and CDR2 as SQIVND (reference sequence). CDR3 sequence (DNA): TGTGCCAGTAGTATCGGACTAGTGATTTCTGGGGCCAACGTCCTGACTTTC. Translation: CASSIGLVISGANVLTF.

The chain carries TRBV7-9 and TRBJ2-4; the match to TRBD2 covers 8 bases. J lost 4 bases, V lost 5 bases, and 10 bases had no gene match. Per the germline V gene, CDR1 is SEHNR and CDR2 is FQNEAQ (reference sequence). The CDR3 has 16 amino acids. CDR3 amino acids: CASSLTSGTSKNIQYF. Written as DNA, the CDR3 is TGTGCCAGCAGCCTAACATCCGGGACTAGTAAAAACATTCAGTACTTC.

V gene TRBV27 combines with J gene TRBJ2-7; 9 positions match TRBD2. V lost 3 bases and J lost 2; bases outside the gene matches: 8. CDR1 is MNHEY and CDR2 is SMNVEV in the germline V gene (reference sequence). The CDR3 is made up of 16 amino acids. The CDR3 region has the DNA TGTGCCAGCAGTTTTCGGGCTAGCGGGAATACCTACGAGCAGTACTTC. Residues: CASSFRASGNTYEQYF.